This T cell receptor (beta chain) came from a study of regulatory T cells in long-lasting Graves disease. Study at large: For a period under 3 months, newly diagnosed Graves' patients had taken antithyroid drugs.

Building of the TCR beta libraries involved iRepertoire HTBI primers and Arm-PCR of CDR3 regions. TCRdb re-called the multiplex PCR reads through MiXCR, storing one row per CDR3 protein. The sample carries hundreds of thousands of distinct CDR3 sequences, around 13% recorded once. Study outcomes and limitations: Segments TRBV28, TRBJ1-2 and TRBJ2-5 showed preferential usage in persistent disease.

Time point reported: newly diagnosed GD, antithyroid drugs for less than 3 months. PBMC-extracted RNA yielded the TCR library. This clonotype was counted ten times or more. Antigen: not known. CDR3 length: 14 amino acids. The trim removed 5 bases at V and 3 bases at J, leaving 6 bases unmatched. Germline-derived CDR1 and CDR2 are LNHDA and SQIVND (reference sequence). The same sample was also studied in work on T cells in Graves' hyperthyroidism and ophthalmopathy. That investigation notes: Researchers barred patients who had uncontrolled infection, other autoimmune disease, pregnancy or lactation.

This specimen was peripheral blood mononuclear cells (PBMCs), taken at new diagnosis, from a patient treated with antithyroid drugs. This clonotype was sampled from a woman in her twenties or thirties with Graves disease. The V gene is TRBV19, the J gene TRBJ2-7; 8 bases align to TRBD1. The CDR3, as DNA: TGTGCCAGTAGTTGGGGGACAGGAGGCTACGAGCAGTACTTC. Protein sequence: CASSWGTGGYEQYF.